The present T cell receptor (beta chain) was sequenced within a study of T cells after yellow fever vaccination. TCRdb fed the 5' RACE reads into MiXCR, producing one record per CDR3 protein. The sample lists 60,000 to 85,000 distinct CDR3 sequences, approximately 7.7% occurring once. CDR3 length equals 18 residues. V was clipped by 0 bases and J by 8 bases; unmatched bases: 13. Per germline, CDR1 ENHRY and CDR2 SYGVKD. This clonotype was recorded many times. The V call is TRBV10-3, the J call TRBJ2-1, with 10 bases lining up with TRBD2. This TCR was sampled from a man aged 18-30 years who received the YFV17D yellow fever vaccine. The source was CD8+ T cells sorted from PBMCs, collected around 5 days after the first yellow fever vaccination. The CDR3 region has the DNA TGTGCCATCAGTGAGTCTGCTAGCGGGGGCCACAGGGTTGATGAGCAGTTCTTC. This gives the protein CAISESASGGHRVDEQFF.